The entry that follows covers one T cell receptor beta chain sequence. In this sample, this clonotype turned up a few times. It has no known antigen specificity. No quality values exist for individual bases; no much larger clone is one base distant. These data belong to a study of T-cell memory formation after mild COVID-19 (dated by TCRdb to the early 2020s). In terms of the full investigation: TCR sequence clusters from the two donors were found to be largely donor specific. In two donors, T-cell clones that expanded and contracted after mild COVID-19 were followed by sequencing TCRalpha and TCRbeta repertoires longitudinally. Two young, previously healthy adult volunteers made up the cohort, one male and one female. The research as a whole found: Contracting CD4+ clones appeared mostly in the CM and EM memory subsets, whereas CD8+ clones were enriched in EMRA. Clones that contracted from day 15 to 85 showed balanced CD4/CD8 phenotypes, whereas a second wave of clones that expanded from day 15 to 37 leaned towards CD4+. SARS-CoV-2 specificity of the second-wave clones peaking on day 37 was not confirmed. Some responding clones were detected in pre-infection memory, suggesting pre-existing cross-reactive memory T cells joined the SARS-CoV-2 response. Only a couple of mild cases were covered by the study, and larger cohorts that include severe cases with pre-infection samples were considered necessary.

This sample was sequenced with an Illumina NovaSeq 6000. Using 5'RACE with constant-segment primers, TCRalpha and TCRbeta cDNA libraries were constructed, with sample barcodes and unique molecular identifiers added in the process. RNA was extracted from every sample with Trizol reagent. Amplification of the libraries took two PCR steps, and the second step added a second sample barcode plus Illumina TruSeq adapters. Sequencing of libraries was performed on an Illumina NovaSeq with 2 x 150 bp paired-end reads. The paper's processing steps were these. Demultiplexing of reads and collapsing into UMI-guided consensus sequences were performed with migec v1.2.7. Using mixcr v2.1.11, UMI consensuses were aligned to TRA and TRB V and J templates and then assembled into clonotypes. Expanded or contracted clonotypes were those called significant by both edgeR and NoisET, with noise models trained on biological replicates. edgeR calls used a false discovery rate-adjusted p below 0.01 and a log2 fold-change threshold of 1. As an exploratory analysis of dynamics, PCA with hierarchical clustering was applied to max-normalized trajectories of the 1000 most abundant clonotypes. The CD4 or CD8 phenotype of responding clones was assigned using the separately sequenced CD4+ and CD8+ repertoires. The public reads were reanalyzed by TCRdb: fastp trimming at Q25, MiXCR alignment, in-frame beta chains only. Every distinct CDR3 protein forms one entry, paired with its most common genes and DNA. The V and J calls were determined by TCRdb, not by the authors. In this sample the table shows nearly 250,000 distinct CDR3 sequences, approximately 15% of which occur a single time. The ten largest account for around 2% of the sample.

Reading the germline V gene (reference sequence) gives CDR1 LNHNV and CDR2 YYDKDF. From its cysteine to its phenylalanine, the CDR3 spans 13 amino acids. This entry keeps only the CDR3 DNA: 39 bases, framed from base 1. V gives up 3 bases and J gives up 4 bases, and the segment between their germline ends measures 10 bases. Ficoll-Paque density gradient centrifugation was the method used to isolate PBMCs. The chain is made from TRBV15 and TRBJ2-7, with TRBD1 tentatively as D gene (6 bases match). Material for sequencing was PBMCs or a T cell subset sorted from them (not recorded which). This clonotype was obtained from an adult woman who had mild COVID-19 (a few samples of this study predate the infection). The sample titles of this study are shuffled in the database, so cell type and time point are left out; the donor was told from shared clones. The nucleotide sequence is TGTGCCACCAGCAGCCTACAGGGTTACGAGCAGTACTTC. Its coded protein is CATSSLQGYEQYF.